This is a list of T cell receptor beta chains from one sample in a study of blood T cell repertoires in COVID-19. Data came from immunoSEQ multiplex PCR; TCRdb stores just in-frame clones and leaves some out. The top ten hold less than 1% of the sample, which has about 110,000 clones, 71% seen once. The sample comprised peripheral blood. All receptors come from a human donor with acute or convalescent COVID-19. The donor label of this sample is uncertain. Each CDR3 is given with its conserved first and last residue. A D gene is named only where the DNA matches it firmly. The size entry is marked missing in some rows and otherwise reads once, few, many or a size class.

V,J,size,D,CDR3,DNA
TRBV13,TRBJ2-2,many,TRBD2,CASSRTSGAPGELFF,TGTGCCAGCAGCAGGACTAGCGGGGCCCCCGGGGAGCTGTTTTTT
TRBV15,TRBJ2-7,NA,TRBD2,CATSTGGYEQYF,TGTGCCACCAGCACGGGGGGGTACGAGCAGTACTTC
TRBV28,TRBJ2-5,few,TRBD2,CASSFASGGQETQYF,TGTGCCAGCAGTTTTGCTAGCGGGGGGCAAGAGACCCAGTACTTC
TRBV18,TRBJ1-3,once,NA,CASSPSISGNTIYF,TGTGCCAGCTCACCGAGCATTTCTGGAAACACCATATATTTT
TRBV3-1/TRBV3-2,TRBJ1-1,once,NA,CASSLTDTREAFF,TGTGCCAGCAGCCTTACAGACACTCGTGAAGCTTTCTTT
TRBV7-2,TRBJ1-2,NA,NA,CASSFAGNYGYTF,TGTGCCAGCAGCTTCGCAGGGAACTATGGCTACACCTTC
TRBV28,TRBJ1-3,NA,TRBD1,CASSRGSSGNTIYF,TGTGCCAGCAGCAGGGGGTCCTCTGGAAACACCATATATTTT
TRBV3-1/TRBV3-2,TRBJ1-5,NA,NA,CASSHYGSNQPQHF,TGTGCCAGCAGCCACTACGGTAGCAATCAGCCCCAGCATTTT
TRBV10-3,TRBJ1-5,medium-sized,NA,CAISESQGLYSNQPQHF,TGTGCCATCAGTGAAAGCCAGGGGCTATATAGCAATCAGCCCCAGCATTTT
TRBV6-5,TRBJ2-5,NA,TRBD1,CASSLNPGGRETQYF,TGTGCCAGCAGTTTAAACCCAGGGGGTCGGGAGACCCAGTACTTC
TRBV6-5,TRBJ1-1,NA,NA,CASTTKGVMNTEAFF,TGTGCCAGCACTACAAAAGGGGTCATGAACACTGAAGCTTTCTTT
TRBV6-6,TRBJ1-2,few,TRBD1,CASRQGEGSSYGYTF,TGTGCCAGCCGTCAGGGGGAGGGGTCGAGCTATGGCTACACCTTC
TRBV18,TRBJ1-1,many,TRBD1,CASSPGQGANTEAFF,TGTGCCAGCTCACCTGGACAGGGGGCGAACACTGAAGCTTTCTTT
TRBV27,TRBJ2-5,NA,NA,CASSPFEAGKETQYF,TGTGCCAGCAGTCCCTTTGAGGCGGGGAAAGAGACCCAGTACTTC
TRBV9,TRBJ1-6,few,TRBD1,CASSTGQRNSPLHF,TGTGCCAGCAGCACGGGACAGCGGAATTCACCCCTCCACTTT
TRBV2,TRBJ2-5,NA,TRBD2,CASKATSEETQYF,TGTGCCAGCAAGGCTACTAGCGAAGAGACCCAGTACTTC
TRBV27,TRBJ1-4,NA,TRBD1,CASSSDRGREKLFF,TGTGCCAGCAGTTCGGACAGGGGGCGGGAAAAACTGTTTTTT
TRBV28,TRBJ1-4,NA,TRBD1,CASSAGTATNEKLFF,TGTGCCAGCAGTGCCGGGACAGCAACTAATGAAAAACTGTTTTTT
TRBV6-5,TRBJ1-1,NA,TRBD1,CASSTDRARHTEAFF,TGTGCCAGCAGTACCGACAGGGCGCGTCACACTGAAGCTTTCTTT
TRBV5-1,TRBJ1-5,few,TRBD1,CASSWGTGGQPQHF,TGCGCCAGCAGCTGGGGGACAGGGGGACAGCCCCAGCATTTT
TRBV11-2,TRBJ1-5,NA,NA,CASSLGGGNQPQHF,TGTGCCAGCAGCTTAGGGGGAGGCAATCAGCCCCAGCATTTT
TRBV13,TRBJ2-7,NA,TRBD1,CASSPPTGGYEQYF,TGTGCCAGCAGCCCGCCCACAGGGGGGTACGAGCAGTACTTC
TRBV29-1,TRBJ1-1,few,TRBD1,CSVVGGSLNTEAFF,TGCAGCGTTGTAGGGGGCAGTTTGAACACTGAAGCTTTCTTT
TRBV5-6,TRBJ2-6,NA,NA,CASSLRVGANVLTF,TGTGCCAGCAGCTTGCGGGTTGGGGCCAACGTCCTGACTTTC
TRBV2,TRBJ1-1,NA,NA,CASSRRGRGGGTEAFF,TGTGCCAGCAGTAGAAGGGGCAGGGGTGGTGGCACTGAAGCTTTCTTT
TRBV7-9,TRBJ1-6,few,TRBD1,CASSKDRASKGSPLHF,TGTGCCAGCAGCAAAGACAGGGCTTCTAAAGGTTCACCCCTCCACTTT
TRBV5-1,TRBJ2-1,NA,NA,CASSLAAGLANEQFF,TGCGCCAGCAGCTTGGCCGCGGGGCTTGCCAATGAGCAGTTCTTC
TRBV3-1/TRBV3-2,TRBJ2-5,NA,NA,CASSRGTSSPYQETQYF,TGTGCCAGCAGCCGTGGTACTAGCAGTCCGTACCAAGAGACCCAGTACTTC
TRBV2,TRBJ1-1,few,NA,CASSYDRYTEAFF,TGTGCCAGCAGTTACGACAGATACACTGAAGCTTTCTTT
TRBV6-5,TRBJ2-7,NA,TRBD1,CASIWGQGSGEQYF,TGTGCCAGCATTTGGGGACAGGGAAGCGGCGAGCAGTACTTC
TRBV28,TRBJ1-1,NA,TRBD1,CASSPGTGLWRMNTEAFF,TGTGCCAGCAGTCCCGGGACAGGCCTTTGGCGTATGAACACTGAAGCTTTCTTT
TRBV5-8,TRBJ1-4,many,NA,CASSLNREGEKLFF,TGTGCCAGCAGCTTGAACAGGGAGGGTGAAAAACTGTTTTTT
TRBV6-5,TRBJ2-1,NA,NA,CASSQDSRIYNEQFF,TGTGCCAGCAGTCAGGACAGCCGGATATACAATGAGCAGTTCTTC
TRBV12-3/TRBV12-4,TRBJ1-3,NA,NA,CASSPGVSTIYF,TGTGCCAGCAGTCCCGGAGTGAGCACCATATATTTT
TRBV7-8,TRBJ2-7,NA,NA,CASSPLGGRTDYEQYF,TGTGCCAGCAGCCCCTTAGGCGGCAGGACTGACTACGAGCAGTACTTC
TRBV5-1,TRBJ1-1,NA,TRBD1,CASSLGQGRMNTEAFF,TGCGCCAGCAGCTTGGGACAGGGAAGAATGAACACTGAAGCTTTCTTT
TRBV28,TRBJ2-5,NA,NA,CASTPGETQYF,TGTGCCAGCACGCCCGGAGAGACCCAGTACTTC
TRBV19,TRBJ2-1,NA,NA,CASSIGQSSYNEQFF,TGTGCCAGTAGTATTGGGCAGAGCTCCTACAATGAGCAGTTCTTC
TRBV28,TRBJ1-5,few,NA,CASSSDGQIDRISQPQHF,TGTGCCAGCAGTTCCGACGGACAGATCGACCGCATTAGTCAGCCCCAGCATTTT
TRBV3-1/TRBV3-2,TRBJ2-2,NA,NA,CASELGGANTGELFF,TGTGCCAGCGAACTGGGCGGGGCCAACACCGGGGAGCTGTTTTTT
TRBV6-5,TRBJ1-2,NA,TRBD1,CASSRQGAGYGYTF,TGTGCCAGCAGTAGACAGGGGGCCGGCTATGGCTACACCTTC